Shown below are 27 T cell receptor beta chains from a single sample sequenced in a study of preoperative IRX-2 immunotherapy in early breast cancer. Treatment: preoperative locoregional IRX-2 cytokine immunotherapy. The repertoire was sequenced with immunoSEQ multiplex PCR; TCRdb's copy has only in-frame clones and lacks some. The table has roughly 26,000 clones, approximately 90% seen once. The material sequenced was tumor tissue, taken after IRX-2 immunotherapy. These receptors all stem from a human donor with breast cancer.

CDR3 protein: CASSGRGSYEQYF. CDR3 sequence (DNA): TGTGCCAGCAGCGGCAGGGGCTCCTACGAGCAGTACTTC. The chain links TRBV5-6 to TRBJ2-7; D is possibly TRBD1 (6 bases). V was cut by 4 bases and J by 0 bases, with 8 bases left in between. This CDR3 is 13 amino acids long. The germline CDR1 and CDR2 sequences are SGHDT and YYEEEE.

The gene calls are TRBV6-1 and TRBJ1-6; 9 bases line up with TRBD1. V trimming: 2 bases; J trimming: 5 bases; junction bases outside the gene matches: 4. The germline V gene has CDR1 MNHNS and CDR2 SASEGT. This CDR3 is 16 amino acids long. The CDR3, as DNA: TGTGCCAGCAGTGAATACGGGACAGGGAATAATTCACCCCTCCACTTT. This encodes CASSEYGTGNNSPLHF.

V gene TRBV27 combines with J gene TRBJ2-1; D may be TRBD2 (10 bases). The CDR3 is 19 residues long. In germline, CDR1 is MNHEY, CDR2 SMNVEV (reference sequence). The V end was cut by 6 bases, the J end by 0 bases, with 24 bases between. The CDR3 sequence is CASRLAGQGIKSSYNEQFF. The CDR3 region has the DNA TGTGCCAGCAGACTAGCGGGACAGGGCATCAAGAGCTCCTACAATGAGCAGTTCTTC.

The chain combines TRBV19 with TRBJ1-4; 8 bases fit TRBD1. V lost 1 base and J lost 3; bases outside the gene matches: 4. This CDR3 has 16 amino acids. CDR1 and CDR2 (germline): LNHDA, SQIVND (reference sequence). For the CDR3, the DNA is TGTGCCAGTAGTATAGTAGGCAGGGGGCCTAATGAAAAACTGTTTTTT. It codes for CASSIVGRGPNEKLFF.

The genes are TRBV7-2 and TRBJ2-5, with 10 bases identical to TRBD2. The V segment lost 4 bases and the J segment 5 bases; nucleotides outside the gene matches: 7. Germline-derived CDR1 and CDR2 are SGHTA and FQGNSA. The length of the CDR3 is 15 residues. The CDR3 region has the DNA TGTGCCAGCAGCTCTAAAGCGGGGGGGGGTGAGACCCAGTACTTC. This translates into CASSSKAGGGETQYF. Complete variable domain (other parts from reference TRBV7-2 and TRBJ2-5): GAGVSQSPSNKVTEKGKDVELRCDPISGHTALYWYRQSLGQGLEFLIYFQGNSAPDKSGLPSDRFSAERTGGSVSTLTIQRTQQEDSAVYLCASSSKAGGGETQYFGPGTRLLVL.

This chain connects TRBV7-3 to TRBJ2-2, with 8 bases aligning to TRBD1. V shed 5 bases and J 5 bases; nucleotides not matched to a gene: 10. The V gene's germline CDR1 is SGHTA and CDR2 FQGTGA. The CDR3 runs 16 residues. CDR3 sequence reads: CASSPQTGATTGELFF. The CDR3, as DNA: TGTGCCAGCAGCCCACAGACAGGGGCTACGACCGGGGAGCTGTTTTTT.

This rearrangement joins TRBV5-4 to TRBJ1-2; D might be TRBD1 (6 bases). Germline values: CDR1 SGHNT, CDR2 YYREEE (reference sequence). Trimming removed 3 bases at V and 7 bases at J, with 19 bases between. The CDR3 loop spans 15 amino acids. CDR3 sequence: CASSSLGGGIRGYTF. CDR3 sequence (DNA): TGTGCCAGCAGCTCCCTAGGGGGTGGAATTCGTGGCTACACCTTC.

This sequence joins TRBV5-1 and TRBJ2-3, with 8 positions matching TRBD1. Germline CDR1 and CDR2: SGHRS and YFSETQ. V lost 4 bases and J lost 1; bases outside the gene matches: 5. CDR3 length: 15 amino acids. The CDR3 DNA is TGCGCCAGCAGCCATGGACAGGGAGGCACAGATACGCAGTATTTT. It translates to CASSHGQGGTDTQYF.

About this clone: The junction departs from germline at one end; a sequencing error may be responsible. The chain is built from TRBV5-6 and TRBJ1-2, with 9 bases fitting TRBD1. This CDR3 spans 16 amino acids. The germline V gene encodes CDR1 SGHDT and CDR2 YYEEEE. The CDR3 here is CAGSLAIGTGSYGYTF. The DNA of the CDR3 is TGTGCCGGCAGCTTGGCCATAGGGACAGGGTCCTATGGCTACACCTTC.

In its sample, this clone was seen once. The rearrangement uses TRBV10-2 and TRBJ2-7, with unresolved D. The V end lost 0 bases, the J end lost 0 bases, and 15 bases lay between the germline ends. CDR1 and CDR2 from the germline V gene are WSHSY and SAAADI. This CDR3 spans 17 amino acids. CDR3 sequence: CASSESFRLRSSYEQYV. DNA of the CDR3: TGCGCCAGCAGTGAGTCGTTCCGATTAAGGAGCTCCTACGAGCAGTACGTC.

The rearrangement links TRBV19 to TRBJ1-5; TRBD1 aligns across 9 bases. Trimming cost V 2 bases and J 7 bases; bases outside gene matches: 3. Germline V gene data show CDR1 as LNHDA and CDR2 as SQIVND (reference sequence). The CDR3 runs 14 residues. In DNA, the CDR3 is TGTGCCAGTAGTATAAGGGACAGGGAGCAGCCCCAGCATTTT. Amino acids: CASSIRDREQPQHF.

This clone was counted a single time. The chain links TRBV25-1 to TRBJ2-4; tentatively, D is TRBD1 or TRBD2 (5 bases each). V was shortened by 3 bases and J by 10 bases, with 10 bases between the two germline ends. The CDR3 covers 12 residues. Looked up from germline, CDR1 is MGHDK and CDR2 is SYGVNS. CDR3 DNA sequence: TGTGCCAGCAGTGAGAGGGGAGAGATTCAGTACTTC. Encoded protein: CASSERGEIQYF.

The sample holds a few counts of this clone. V usage is TRBV10-3 and J usage is TRBJ1-6, with D tentatively TRBD1 (6 bases). V lost 11 bases to trimming and J lost 5 bases, with 22 bases between them. The germline V gene has CDR1 ENHRY and CDR2 SYGVKD. There are 16 residues in the CDR3. CDR3 in amino acids: CAVGAPRGADNSPLHF. CDR3 sequence (DNA): TGTGCCGTCGGAGCCCCTAGGGGGGCGGATAATTCACCCCTCCACTTT.

This chain joins TRBV18 and TRBJ1-1; TRBD1 might be the D (5 bases). V was cut by 2 bases and J by 8 bases, with 9 bases left in between. Germline V gives CDR1 KGHSH, CDR2 LQKENI. The CDR3 is made up of 12 amino acids. The CDR3 spells CASSPERTEAFF. In DNA form, the CDR3 reads TGTGCCAGCTCACCAGAAAGGACAGAAGCTTTCTTT. Combining the CDR3 with reference TRBV18 and TRBJ1-1 gives the whole variable domain NAGVMQNPRHLVRRRGQEARLRCSPMKGHSHVYWYRQLPEEGLKFMVYLQKENIIDESGMPKERFSAEFPKEGPSILRIQQVVRGDSAAYFCASSPERTEAFFGQGTRLTVV.

This clone was seen more than once but under ten times. The chain couples TRBV5-1 to TRBJ1-3, with D hard to call. Germline loops: CDR1 SGHRS, CDR2 YFSETQ. The CDR3 consists of 15 residues. Trimming removed 1 base from V and 0 bases from J, with 8 bases in between. CDR3 DNA sequence: TGCGCCAGCAGCTTGACAGAGCTCTCTGGAAACACCATATATTTT. Translated, it gives CASSLTELSGNTIYF.

The CDR3 loop is CASSLVQTNYGYTF. CDR3 DNA sequence: TGTGCCAGCAGCTTGGTTCAGACTAACTATGGCTACACCTTC. This chain links TRBV5-4 with TRBJ1-2; D remains ambiguous. Trimming cost V 0 bases and J 0 bases, with 6 bases left between them. The germline V gene has CDR1 SGHNT and CDR2 YYREEE (reference sequence). The CDR3 spans 14 residues.

The chain carries TRBV11-2 and TRBJ2-7; 11 bases agree with TRBD2. Germline values: CDR1 SGHAT, CDR2 FQNNGV. V was pared by 2 bases and J by 0 bases, with 3 bases of the junction left unmatched. CDR3 length: 16 residues. The CDR3 spells CASSLLLAGGSYEQYF. DNA for the CDR3: TGTGCCAGCAGCTTACTCCTAGCGGGGGGCTCCTACGAGCAGTACTTC.

The chain carries TRBV9 and TRBJ2-1, with 7 bases fitting TRBD1. The CDR3 spans 12 residues. Germline V gives CDR1 SGDLS, CDR2 YYNGEE. The ends lost 4 bases at V and 14 bases at J; junction bases unmatched: 9. CDR3 sequence: CASSSYTGAKFF. The CDR3 DNA follows: TGTGCCAGCAGCTCCTATACAGGGGCAAAGTTCTTC.

V and J are TRBV10-2 and TRBJ1-6; D remains ambiguous. Germline V gives CDR1 WSHSY, CDR2 SAAADI. The V end lost 3 bases, the J end lost 2 bases, and 11 bases lay between the germline ends. The CDR3 totals 16 residues. The CDR3 loop reads CASSEGGLTYNSPLHF. For the CDR3, the DNA is TGCGCCAGCAGTGAAGGAGGGTTAACCTATAATTCACCCCTCCACTTT.

The chain uses TRBV11-2 and TRBJ2-1, with 7 bases matching TRBD1. The CDR3 consists of 17 residues. V lost 5 bases to trimming and J lost 2 bases; unmatched junction nucleotides: 12. Germline V gene lookup returns CDR1 SGHAT and CDR2 FQNNGV. This CDR3 is CASSASWTGRPYNEQFF. DNA for the CDR3: TGTGCCAGCAGCGCCAGTTGGACAGGACGTCCCTACAATGAGCAGTTCTTC.

This clone was found once. The chain recombines TRBV5-1 with TRBJ2-1, with 9 bases matching TRBD1. Germline trimming cut 0 bases from V and 4 bases from J; bases unmatched to any gene: 8. From germline, CDR1 is SGHRS and CDR2 YFSETQ. The CDR3 sequence is 17 residues long. This CDR3 reads CASSLAPLGTGYNEQFF. The CDR3 DNA reads as TGCGCCAGCAGCTTGGCACCTCTTGGGACAGGGTACAATGAGCAGTTCTTC.

This chain joins TRBV11-2 and TRBJ2-1; D remains unclear. The CDR3 contains 16 residues. V was shortened by 3 bases and J by 8 bases, with 20 bases between the two germline ends. The germline V gene has CDR1 SGHAT and CDR2 FQNNGV. The CDR3 DNA sequence: TGTGCCAGCAGCTTGGGGAAAACGGGTACAACCGATGAGCAGTTCTTC. This translates into CASSLGKTGTTDEQFF.

The chain couples TRBV18 to TRBJ2-1, with D possibly matching TRBD2 (5 bases). V lost 0 bases to trimming and J lost 3 bases, with 6 bases between them. Germline V lookup: CDR1 KGHSH, CDR2 LQKENI. This CDR3 has 14 residues. DNA of the CDR3: TGTGCCAGCTCACCACCGGGAGACTACAATGAGCAGTTCTTC. This sequence encodes CASSPPGDYNEQFF.

The rearrangement joins TRBV19 to TRBJ1-6; 8 bases line up with TRBD1. Germline V lookup: CDR1 LNHDA, CDR2 SQIVND (reference sequence). The CDR3 consists of 15 residues. J was trimmed by 3 bases and V by 5 bases; bases with no gene match: 3. The CDR3 reads CASSPTGGYNSPLHF. As DNA, the CDR3 is TGTGCCAGTAGTCCTACAGGGGGCTATAATTCACCCCTCCACTTT.

The chain has TRBV7-9 and TRBJ1-3; maybe TRBD1 (6 bases). Trimming cost V 8 bases and J 3 bases, with 17 bases left between them. The CDR3 has 15 residues. The germline CDR1 and CDR2 sequences are SEHNR and FQNEAQ (reference sequence). The DNA of the CDR3 is TGTGCCAGCCGGAAGGGACACTCGGGTGGAAACACCATATATTTT. Translated: CASRKGHSGGNTIYF.

The chain recombines TRBV7-9 with TRBJ1-1, with 9 bases fitting TRBD1. Germline V CDR1 and CDR2: SEHNR, FQNEAQ (reference sequence). The CDR3 has 17 amino acids. Germline trimming cut 5 bases from V and 1 base from J; bases unmatched to any gene: 11. CDR3 loop: CASSPGDRVSGNTEAFF. The CDR3 DNA reads TGTGCCAGCAGCCCTGGGGACAGGGTATCCGGGAACACTGAAGCTTTCTTT.

The chain has TRBV6-5 and TRBJ1-2; 7 bases are shared with TRBD1. The V gene end was trimmed by 5 bases and the J gene end by 5 bases; junction bases not matched to a gene: 8. Germline V gene sequence: CDR1 MNHEY, CDR2 SVGAGI. This CDR3 contains 14 residues. CDR3 region: CASSKPGTAYGYTF. The CDR3 region has the DNA TGTGCCAGCAGTAAACCCGGGACAGCGTATGGCTACACCTTC.